This TCR beta chain was sequenced during a study of CD8+ T cells in alopecia areata. As for the study in general: Oral tofacitinib (5 to 10 mg twice daily) was administered to treated patients. Study conclusions and caveats: In patients, TCRs were shared less clearly than in mice, and HLA may possibly be involved.

Trimming cost V 0 bases and J 6 bases, with 12 bases left between them. Germline CDR1 KGHSH, CDR2 LQKENI. The CDR3 runs 15 residues. It was cDNA, reverse transcribed from extracted RNA, that served as the sequencing template. This table comes from immunoSEQ multiplex PCR, and its TCRdb copy is limited to in-frame clones, with some not included. The sample carries roughly 200,000 clones, around two fifths recorded once. Treatment defined: oral pan-JAK inhibitor, 5-10 mg twice daily. Concerning this clone itself: Its specificity is not known.

The V gene is TRBV18, the J gene TRBJ1-5; TRBD1 might be the D (5 bases). The sequence derives from a human donor with alopecia areata. This material consisted of CD4+ T cells sorted from blood, taken between weeks 30 and 35, from a patient treated with tofacitinib. The chain's CDR3 is CASSPPGVGSQPQHF. The DNA for the CDR3 is TGTGCCAGCTCACCACCAGGGGTTGGGTCTCAGCCCCAGCATTTT.